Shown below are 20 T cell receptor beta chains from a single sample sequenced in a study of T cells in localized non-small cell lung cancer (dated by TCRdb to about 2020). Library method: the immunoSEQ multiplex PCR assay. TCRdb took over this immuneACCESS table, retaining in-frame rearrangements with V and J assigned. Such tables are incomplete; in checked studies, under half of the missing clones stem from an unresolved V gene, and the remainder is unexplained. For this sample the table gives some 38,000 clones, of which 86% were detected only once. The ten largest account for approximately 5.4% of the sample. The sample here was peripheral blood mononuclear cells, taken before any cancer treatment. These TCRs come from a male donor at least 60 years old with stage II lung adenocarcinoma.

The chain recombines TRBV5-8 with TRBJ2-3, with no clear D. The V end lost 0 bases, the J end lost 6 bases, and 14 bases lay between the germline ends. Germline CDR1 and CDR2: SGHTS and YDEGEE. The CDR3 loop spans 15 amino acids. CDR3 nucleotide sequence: TGTGCCAGCAGCTTGGGGTCAAGAGAGTTGGATACGCAGTATTTT. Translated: CASSLGSRELDTQYF.

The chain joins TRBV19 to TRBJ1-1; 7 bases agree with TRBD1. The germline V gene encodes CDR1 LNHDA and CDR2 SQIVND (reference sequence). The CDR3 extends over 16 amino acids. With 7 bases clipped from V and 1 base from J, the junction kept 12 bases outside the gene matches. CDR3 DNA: TGTGCCAGTACCACAGGGGCAGCTCCGAGGAACACTGAAGCTTTCTTT. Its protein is CASTTGAAPRNTEAFF.

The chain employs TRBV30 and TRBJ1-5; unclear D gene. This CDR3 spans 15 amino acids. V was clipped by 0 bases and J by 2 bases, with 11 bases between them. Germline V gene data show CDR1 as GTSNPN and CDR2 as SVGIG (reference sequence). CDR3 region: CAWSVWGFGNQPQHF. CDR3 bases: TGTGCCTGGAGTGTATGGGGTTTCGGCAATCAGCCCCAGCATTTT.

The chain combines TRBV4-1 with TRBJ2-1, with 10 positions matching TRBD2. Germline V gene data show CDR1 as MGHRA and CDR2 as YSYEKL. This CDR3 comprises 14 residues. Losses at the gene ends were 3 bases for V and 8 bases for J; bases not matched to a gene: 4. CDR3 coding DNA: TGCGCCAGCAGCCAGTCTAGCGGGAGCTATGAGCAGTTCTTC. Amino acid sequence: CASSQSSGSYEQFF.

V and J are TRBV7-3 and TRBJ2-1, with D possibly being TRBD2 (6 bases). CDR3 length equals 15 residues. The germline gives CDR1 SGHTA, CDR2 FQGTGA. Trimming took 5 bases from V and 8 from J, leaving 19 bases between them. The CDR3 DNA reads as TGTGCCAGCAGCCACGGACTATCAGCAATGGATGAGCAGTTCTTC. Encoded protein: CASSHGLSAMDEQFF.

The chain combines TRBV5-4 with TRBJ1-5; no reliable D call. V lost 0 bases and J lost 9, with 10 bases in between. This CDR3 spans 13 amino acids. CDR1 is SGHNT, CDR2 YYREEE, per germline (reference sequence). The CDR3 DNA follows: TGTGCCAGCAGCTTGGACACGGGCGGGCCCCAGCATTTT. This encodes CASSLDTGGPQHF.

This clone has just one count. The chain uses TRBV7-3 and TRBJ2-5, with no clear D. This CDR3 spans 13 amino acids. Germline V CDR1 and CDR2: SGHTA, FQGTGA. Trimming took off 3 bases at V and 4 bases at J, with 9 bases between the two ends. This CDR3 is CASSFKGVETQYF. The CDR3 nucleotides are TGTGCCAGCAGCTTCAAGGGTGTAGAGACCCAGTACTTC.

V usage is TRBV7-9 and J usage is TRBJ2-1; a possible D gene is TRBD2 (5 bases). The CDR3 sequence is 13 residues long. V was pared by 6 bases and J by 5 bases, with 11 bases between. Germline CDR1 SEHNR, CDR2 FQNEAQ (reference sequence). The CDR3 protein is CASSTPGNNEQFF. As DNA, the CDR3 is TGTGCCAGCAGTACCCCGGGGAACAATGAGCAGTTCTTC. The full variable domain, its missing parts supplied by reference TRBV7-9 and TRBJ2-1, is DTGVSQNPRHKITKRGQNVTFRCDPISEHNRLYWYRQTLGQGPEFLTYFQNEAQLEKSRLLSDRFSAERPKGSFSTLEIQRTEQGDSAMYLCASSTPGNNEQFFGPGTRLTVL.

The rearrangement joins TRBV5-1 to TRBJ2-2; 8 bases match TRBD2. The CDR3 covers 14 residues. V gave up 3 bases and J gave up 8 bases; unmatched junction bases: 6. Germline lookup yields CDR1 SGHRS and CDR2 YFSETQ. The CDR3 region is CASSSPGRGGELFF. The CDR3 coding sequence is TGCGCCAGCAGCTCTCCCGGGAGGGGGGGGGAGCTGTTTTTT.

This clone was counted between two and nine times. Here the CDR3 DNA reads TGTGCCAGCAGCTTAGGCGGTCTGGCCTCAGCTTTCTTT. This gives the protein CASSLGGLASAFF. V gene TRBV13 combines with J gene TRBJ1-1; no definite D call. Germline loops: CDR1 PRHDT, CDR2 FYEKMQ (reference sequence). CDR3 size: 13 residues. Trimming removed 0 bases at V and 10 bases at J, with 12 bases between.

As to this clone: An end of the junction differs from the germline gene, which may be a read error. In DNA, the CDR3 is TGTGCCTGCAGACCAGTAGGTGGAAACACCATATATTTT. Its protein is CACRPVGGNTIYF. This chain connects TRBV25-1 to TRBJ1-3; no definite D call. The CDR3 loop spans 13 amino acids. Germline lookup yields CDR1 MGHDK and CDR2 SYGVNS.

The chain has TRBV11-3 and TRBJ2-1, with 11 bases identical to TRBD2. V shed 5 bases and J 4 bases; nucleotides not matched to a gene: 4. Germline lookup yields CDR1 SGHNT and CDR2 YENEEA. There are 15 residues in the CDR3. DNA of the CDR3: TGTGCCAGCAGCCTAACTAGCGGGAGATACAATGAGCAGTTCTTC. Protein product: CASSLTSGRYNEQFF. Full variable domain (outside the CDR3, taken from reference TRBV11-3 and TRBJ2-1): EAGVVQSPRYKIIEKKQPVAFWCNPISGHNTLYWYLQNLGQGPELLIRYENEEAVDDSQLPKDRFSAERLKGVDSTLKIQPAELGDSAVYLCASSLTSGRYNEQFFGPGTRLTVL.

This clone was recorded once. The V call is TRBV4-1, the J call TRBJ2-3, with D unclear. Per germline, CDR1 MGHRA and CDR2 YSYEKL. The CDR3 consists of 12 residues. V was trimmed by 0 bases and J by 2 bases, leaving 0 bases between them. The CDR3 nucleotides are TGCGCCAGCAGCCAAGACACAGATACGCAGTATTTT. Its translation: CASSQDTDTQYF.

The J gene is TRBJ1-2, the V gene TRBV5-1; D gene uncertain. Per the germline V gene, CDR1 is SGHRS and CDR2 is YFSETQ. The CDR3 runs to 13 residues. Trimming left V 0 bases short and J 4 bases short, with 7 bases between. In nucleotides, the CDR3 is TGCGCCAGCAGCTTGGACCCGGGCTATGGCTACACCTTC. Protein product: CASSLDPGYGYTF.

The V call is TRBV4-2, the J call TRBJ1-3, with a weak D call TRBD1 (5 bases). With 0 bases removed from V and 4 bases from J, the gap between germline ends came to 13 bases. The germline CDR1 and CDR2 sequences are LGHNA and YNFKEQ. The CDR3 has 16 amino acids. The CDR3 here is CASSQERQGGGNTIYF. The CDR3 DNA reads TGTGCCAGCAGCCAAGAGAGGCAGGGCGGCGGAAACACCATATATTTT.

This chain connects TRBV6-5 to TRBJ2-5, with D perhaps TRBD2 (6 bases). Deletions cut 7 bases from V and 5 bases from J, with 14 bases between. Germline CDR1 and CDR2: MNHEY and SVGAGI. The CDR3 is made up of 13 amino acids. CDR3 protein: CASINRGTETQYF. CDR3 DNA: TGTGCCAGCATTAATCGCGGGACTGAGACCCAGTACTTC.

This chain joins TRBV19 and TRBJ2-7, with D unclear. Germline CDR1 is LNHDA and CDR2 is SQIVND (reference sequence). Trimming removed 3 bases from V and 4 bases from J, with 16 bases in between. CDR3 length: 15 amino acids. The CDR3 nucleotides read TGTGCCAGTAGTATGGGTGGCCAGGATTGGTACGAGCAGTACTTC. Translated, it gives CASSMGGQDWYEQYF.

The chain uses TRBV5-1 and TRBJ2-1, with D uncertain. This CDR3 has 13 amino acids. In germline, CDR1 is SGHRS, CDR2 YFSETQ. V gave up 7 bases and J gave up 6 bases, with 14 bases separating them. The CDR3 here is CASGRGSFNEQFF. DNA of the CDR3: TGCGCCAGCGGCAGAGGAAGTTTCAATGAGCAGTTCTTC.

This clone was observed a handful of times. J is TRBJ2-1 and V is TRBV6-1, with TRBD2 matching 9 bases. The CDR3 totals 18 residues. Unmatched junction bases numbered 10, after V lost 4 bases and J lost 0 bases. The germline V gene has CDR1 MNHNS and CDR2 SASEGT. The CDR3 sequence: CASSGGAGGSSSYNEQFF. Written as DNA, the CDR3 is TGTGCCAGCAGTGGTGGGGCGGGAGGGTCAAGCTCCTACAATGAGCAGTTCTTC.

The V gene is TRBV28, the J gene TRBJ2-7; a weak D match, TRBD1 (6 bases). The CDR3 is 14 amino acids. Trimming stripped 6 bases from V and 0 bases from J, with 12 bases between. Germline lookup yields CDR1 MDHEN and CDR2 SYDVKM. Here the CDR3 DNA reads TGTGCCAGCAGCCCGGGACACAACTCCTACGAGCAGTACTTC. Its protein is CASSPGHNSYEQYF.